This T cell receptor (beta chain) was documented in a study of Ad26.COV2.S vaccination and SARS-CoV-2 variants. In the study overall: Into the muscle, Ad26.COV2.S was dosed once or twice, 56 days apart.

Regarding the study as a whole: The analyses of TCR breadth and depth may have understated the size of total T cell responses.

Details on this clone: Its specificity is not known.

Profiling relied on immunoSEQ multiplex PCR, and the TCRdb table lists in-frame clones only, not all of them. The sample gives around 300,000 clones, under 90% of which show up once; 5% to 6.5% is in the top ten. Treatment here: around 19 received Ad26.COV2.S at low or high dose, single or two shots; roughly 5 received placebo; per-sample allocation not given. Vaccine and placebo recipients were sampled on day 63 after the first injection. An Ad26 vector expressing Wuhan-strain SARS-CoV-2 spike served as the vaccine. The sample was peripheral blood, taken in a trial of Ad26.COV2.S vaccine versus placebo. The receptor's source is a person aged 18 to 59 who received the Ad26.COV2.S COVID-19 vaccine or a placebo.

Written as DNA, the CDR3 is TGTGCCTGGAGGTGGGGCAGAAGGGTTTTAGGAGATGGCTACACCTTC. Residues: CAWRWGRRVLGDGYTF. The V gene is TRBV30, the J gene TRBJ1-2; D perhaps matches TRBD1 (5 bases). This CDR3 comprises 16 residues. The V gene lost 3 bases and the J gene lost 6 bases, with 23 bases spanning the gap. CDR1 is GTSNPN and CDR2 is SVGIG in the germline V gene (reference sequence).